The subject of this entry is one T cell receptor beta chain. This sample was included in a study of T cell changes during pregnancy in multiple sclerosis. Measured with immunoSEQ multiplex PCR; TCRdb has only the in-frame clones, and not every one. The sample has nearly 110,000 clones, just under 95% seen once. Germline assignment: CDR1 LNHDA and CDR2 SQIVND (reference sequence). This CDR3 is 17 amino acids long. V was shortened by 1 base and J by 9 bases, with 22 bases between the two germline ends. The clonotype originates from a female donor in good health, enrolled as a control in a pregnancy study. The chain couples TRBV19 to TRBJ2-1, with D possibly TRBD1 on 6 matching bases. The specimen was peripheral blood, collected in the third trimester of pregnancy. DNA of the CDR3: TGTGCCAGTAGTATAGGCCCCCGGGACATTCTAATGGGTGAGCAGTTCTTC. Protein product: CASSIGPRDILMGEQFF.